The 3 T cell receptor beta chains in this list originate from one sample, sequenced in a study of shared clonotypes between healthy human individuals. Data came from immunoSEQ multiplex PCR; TCRdb stores just in-frame clones and leaves some out. The sample lists 450,000 to 550,000 clones, 79% occurring once. Sequencing used PBMCs. The receptors shown here come from a woman aged 35 to 49 in good health. Some clones in this sample may be carry-over from other donors' samples.

This clone was seen more than once but under ten times. V gene TRBV7-2 combines with J gene TRBJ1-4; a possible D gene is TRBD1 (5 bases). This CDR3 contains 16 residues. The germline CDR1 and CDR2 sequences are SGHTA and FQGNSA. Trimming removed 6 bases from V and 8 bases from J, with 22 bases in between. For the CDR3, the DNA is TGTGCCAGCAGTTCCCCATCTTCACGGGGCCGCGAAAAACTGTTTTTT. Residues: CASSSPSSRGREKLFF.

The rearrangement uses TRBV27 and TRBJ2-7, with 13 bases lining up with TRBD2. The CDR3 has 15 residues. Germline trimming cut 5 bases from V and 6 bases from J; bases unmatched to any gene: 7. Germline V CDR1 and CDR2: MNHEY, SMNVEV (reference sequence). Here the CDR3 reads CASSPGLAGEGEQYF. The CDR3 bases are TGTGCCAGCAGTCCTGGACTAGCGGGAGAGGGCGAGCAGTACTTC.

V gene TRBV15 combines with J gene TRBJ1-5; 8 nucleotides line up with TRBD1. Trimming removed 1 base from V and 3 bases from J; junction bases left unmatched: 2. The length of the CDR3 is 15 residues. The germline CDR1 and CDR2 sequences are LNHNV and YYDKDF (reference sequence). This CDR3 reads CATSRAGGLNQPQHF. CDR3 coding DNA: TGTGCCACCAGCAGAGCAGGGGGCCTCAATCAGCCCCAGCATTTT.